This TCR beta chain derives from a study of control samples from healthy donors and cancer patients. Trimming cost V 8 bases and J 4 bases, with 21 bases left between them. CDR1 and CDR2 from the germline V gene are MDHEN and SYDVKM. This CDR3 has 15 amino acids. Clones were sequenced by immunoSEQ multiplex PCR, and TCRdb holds only the in-frame ones, with some missing. The sample records tens of thousands of clones, 90% being singletons. Sequenced: PBMCs. The TCR was taken from a man aged 60 to 75 with colorectal cancer. The chain is built from TRBV28 and TRBJ2-7, with D perhaps TRBD2 (6 bases). The CDR3 is CASRRARGTEYEQYF. For the CDR3, the DNA is TGTGCCAGCCGGAGGGCCCGCGGGACGGAATACGAGCAGTACTTC.